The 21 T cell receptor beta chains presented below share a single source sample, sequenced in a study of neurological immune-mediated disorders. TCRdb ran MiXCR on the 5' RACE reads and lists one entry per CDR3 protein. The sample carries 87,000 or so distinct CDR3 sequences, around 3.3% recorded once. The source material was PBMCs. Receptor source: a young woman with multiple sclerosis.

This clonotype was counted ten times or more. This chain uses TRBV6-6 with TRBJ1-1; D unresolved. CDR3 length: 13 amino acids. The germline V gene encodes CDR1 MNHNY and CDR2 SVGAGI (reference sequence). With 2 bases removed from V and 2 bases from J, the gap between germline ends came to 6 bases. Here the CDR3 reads CASSYRANTEAFF. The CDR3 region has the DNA TGTGCCAGCAGTTACAGGGCAAACACTGAAGCTTTCTTT.

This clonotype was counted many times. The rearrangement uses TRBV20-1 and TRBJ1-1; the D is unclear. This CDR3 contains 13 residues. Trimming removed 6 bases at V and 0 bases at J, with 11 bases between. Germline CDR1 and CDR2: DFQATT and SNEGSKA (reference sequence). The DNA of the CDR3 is TGCAGTGCCCGGTTTCGACTGAACACTGAAGCTTTCTTT. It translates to CSARFRLNTEAFF.

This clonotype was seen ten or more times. Here the CDR3 DNA reads TGTGCCAGCAGTTTACAGGAAAAGAATGAAAAACTGTTTTTT. It codes for CASSLQEKNEKLFF. This chain links TRBV12-3 or TRBV12-4 with TRBJ1-4; D is ambiguous. This CDR3 has 14 amino acids. Trimming removed 2 bases at V and 5 bases at J, with 9 bases between.

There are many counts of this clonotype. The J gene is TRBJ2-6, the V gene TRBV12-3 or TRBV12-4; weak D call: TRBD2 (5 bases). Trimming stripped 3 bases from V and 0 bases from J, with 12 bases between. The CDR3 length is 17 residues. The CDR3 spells CASSFEGGLSGANVLTF. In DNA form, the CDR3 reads TGTGCCAGCAGTTTCGAGGGTGGACTCTCTGGGGCCAACGTCCTGACTTTC.

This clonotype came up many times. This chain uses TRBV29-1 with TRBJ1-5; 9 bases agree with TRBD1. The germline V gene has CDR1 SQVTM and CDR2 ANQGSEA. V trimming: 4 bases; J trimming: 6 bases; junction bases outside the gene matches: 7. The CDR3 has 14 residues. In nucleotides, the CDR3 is TGCAGCGTTGCTGTGGGGACAGGGAGTCAGCCCCAGCATTTT. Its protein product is CSVAVGTGSQPQHF. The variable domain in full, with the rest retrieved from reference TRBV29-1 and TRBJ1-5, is SAVISQKPSRDICQRGTSLTIQCQVDSQVTMMFWYRQQPGQSLTLIATANQGSEATYESGFVIDKFPISRPNLTFSTLTVSNMSPEDSSIYLCSVAVGTGSQPQHFGDGTRLSIL.

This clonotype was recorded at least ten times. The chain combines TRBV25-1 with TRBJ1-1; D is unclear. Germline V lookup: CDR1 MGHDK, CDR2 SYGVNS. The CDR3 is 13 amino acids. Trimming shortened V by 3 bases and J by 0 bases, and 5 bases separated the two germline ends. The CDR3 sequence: CASSEEMNTEAFF. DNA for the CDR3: TGTGCCAGCAGTGAGGAGATGAACACTGAAGCTTTCTTT.

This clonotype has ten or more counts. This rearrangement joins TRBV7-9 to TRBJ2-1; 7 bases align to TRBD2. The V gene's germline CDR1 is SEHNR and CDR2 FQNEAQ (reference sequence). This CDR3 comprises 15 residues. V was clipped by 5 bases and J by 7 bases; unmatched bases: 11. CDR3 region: CASSPRLAPTNEQFF. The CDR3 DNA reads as TGTGCCAGCAGCCCCCGACTAGCCCCTACTAATGAGCAGTTCTTC.

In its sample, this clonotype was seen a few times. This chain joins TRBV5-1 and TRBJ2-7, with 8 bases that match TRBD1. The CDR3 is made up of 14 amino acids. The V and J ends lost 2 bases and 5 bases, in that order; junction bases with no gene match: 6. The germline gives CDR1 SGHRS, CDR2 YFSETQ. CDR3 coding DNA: TGCGCCAGCAGCTTAGGACAGGGTTCGGACGAGCAGTACTTC. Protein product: CASSLGQGSDEQYF.

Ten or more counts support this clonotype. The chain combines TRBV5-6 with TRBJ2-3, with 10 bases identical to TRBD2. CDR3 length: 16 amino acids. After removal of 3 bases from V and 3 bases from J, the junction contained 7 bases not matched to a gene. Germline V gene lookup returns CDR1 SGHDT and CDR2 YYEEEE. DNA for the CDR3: TGTGCCAGCAGCTCCTATAGCGGGGGGTGGACAGATACGCAGTATTTT. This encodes CASSSYSGGWTDTQYF.

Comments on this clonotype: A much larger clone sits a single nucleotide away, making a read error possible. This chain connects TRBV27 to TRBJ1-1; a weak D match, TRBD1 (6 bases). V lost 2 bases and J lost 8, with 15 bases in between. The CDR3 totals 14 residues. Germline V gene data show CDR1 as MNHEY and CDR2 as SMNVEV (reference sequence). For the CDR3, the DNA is TGTGCCAGCAGTTTAATGGGGGCGGGGGCCGAAGCTTTCTTT. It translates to CASSLMGAGAEAFF.

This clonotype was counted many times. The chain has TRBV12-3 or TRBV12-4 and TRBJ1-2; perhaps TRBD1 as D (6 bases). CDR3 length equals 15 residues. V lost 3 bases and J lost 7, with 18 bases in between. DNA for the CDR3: TGTGCCAGCAGTTTCTCCAACAGGGAGATCGGTGGCTACACCTTC. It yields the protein CASSFSNREIGGYTF.

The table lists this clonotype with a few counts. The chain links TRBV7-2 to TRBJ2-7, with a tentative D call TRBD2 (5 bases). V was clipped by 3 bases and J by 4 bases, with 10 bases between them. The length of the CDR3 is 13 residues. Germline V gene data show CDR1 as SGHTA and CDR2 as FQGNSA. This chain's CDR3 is CASSFNSGYEQYF. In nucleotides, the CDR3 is TGTGCCAGCAGCTTTAATTCGGGGTACGAGCAGTACTTC.

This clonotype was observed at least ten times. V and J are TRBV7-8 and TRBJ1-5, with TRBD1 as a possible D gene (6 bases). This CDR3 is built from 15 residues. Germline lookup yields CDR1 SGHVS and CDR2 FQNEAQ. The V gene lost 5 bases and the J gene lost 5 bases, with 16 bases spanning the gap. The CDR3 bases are TGTGCCAGCAGCAGACAAGGGGGAAAGGATCAGCCCCAGCATTTT. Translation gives CASSRQGGKDQPQHF.

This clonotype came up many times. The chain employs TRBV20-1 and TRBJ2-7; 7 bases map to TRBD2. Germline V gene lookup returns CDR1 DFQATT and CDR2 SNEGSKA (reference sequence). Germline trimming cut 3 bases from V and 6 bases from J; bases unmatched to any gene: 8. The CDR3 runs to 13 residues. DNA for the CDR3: TGCAGTGCTAGGGGCCCTTCGGGGGGCGAGCAGTACTTC. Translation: CSARGPSGGEQYF.

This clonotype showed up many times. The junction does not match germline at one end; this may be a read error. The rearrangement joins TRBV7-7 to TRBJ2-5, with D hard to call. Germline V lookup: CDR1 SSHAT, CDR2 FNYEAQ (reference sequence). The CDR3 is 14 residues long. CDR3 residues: CASSATDPGETQYF. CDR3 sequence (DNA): TGTGCTAGCAGCGCGACTGACCCTGGGGAGACCCAGTACTTC.

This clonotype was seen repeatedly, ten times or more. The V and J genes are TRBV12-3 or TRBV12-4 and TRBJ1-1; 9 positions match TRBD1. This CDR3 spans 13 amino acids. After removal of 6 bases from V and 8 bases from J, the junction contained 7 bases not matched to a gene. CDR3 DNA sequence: TGTGCCAGCAGCCGGACAGGGGTGTTCGAAGCTTTCTTT. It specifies CASSRTGVFEAFF.

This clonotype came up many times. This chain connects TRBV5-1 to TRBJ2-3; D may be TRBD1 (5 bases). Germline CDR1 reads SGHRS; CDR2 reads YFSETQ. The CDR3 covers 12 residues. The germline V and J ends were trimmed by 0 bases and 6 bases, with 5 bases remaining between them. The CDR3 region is CASSLDRDTQYF. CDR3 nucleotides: TGCGCCAGCAGCTTGGACAGGGATACGCAGTATTTT.

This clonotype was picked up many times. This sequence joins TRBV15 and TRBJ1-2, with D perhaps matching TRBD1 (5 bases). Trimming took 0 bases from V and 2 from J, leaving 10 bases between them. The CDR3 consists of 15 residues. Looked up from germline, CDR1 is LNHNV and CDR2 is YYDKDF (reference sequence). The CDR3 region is CATSRDRAGNYGYTF. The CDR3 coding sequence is TGTGCCACCAGCAGAGATCGAGCAGGGAACTATGGCTACACCTTC.

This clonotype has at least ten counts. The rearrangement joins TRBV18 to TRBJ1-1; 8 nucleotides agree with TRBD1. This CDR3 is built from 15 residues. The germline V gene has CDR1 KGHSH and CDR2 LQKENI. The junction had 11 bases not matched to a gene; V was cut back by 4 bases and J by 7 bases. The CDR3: CASSLSTGATLEAFF. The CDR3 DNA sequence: TGTGCCAGCTCACTTTCGACAGGGGCTACTCTTGAAGCTTTCTTT.

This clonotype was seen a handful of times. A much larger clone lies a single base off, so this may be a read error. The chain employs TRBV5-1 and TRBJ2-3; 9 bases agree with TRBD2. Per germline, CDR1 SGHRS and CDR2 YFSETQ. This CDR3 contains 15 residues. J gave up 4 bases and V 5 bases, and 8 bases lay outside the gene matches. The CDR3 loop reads CASRKGLALADTQYF. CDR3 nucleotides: TGCGCCAGCAGAAAGGGACTAGCTCTCGCAGATACGCAGTATTTT.

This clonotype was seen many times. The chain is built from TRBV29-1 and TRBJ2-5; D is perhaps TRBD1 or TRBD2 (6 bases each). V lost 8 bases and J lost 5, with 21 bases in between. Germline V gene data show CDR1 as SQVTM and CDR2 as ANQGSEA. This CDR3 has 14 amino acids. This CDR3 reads CSLRPGGATETQYF. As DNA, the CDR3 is TGCAGCCTCCGGCCCGGGGGCGCGACGGAGACCCAGTACTTC.